This record looks at one TCR beta chain sequence and its context. The antigen remains undetermined. These data belong to a study of CD8 T cells in ankylosing spondylitis. MiXCR was run by TCRdb on the 5' RACE reads, yielding one entry per CDR3 protein. The sample lists around 150,000 distinct CDR3 sequences; under 45% were seen once. Study results and limitations: Prior work had noted some motif variants in reactive arthritis blood and synovial fluid.

Germline V CDR1 and CDR2: MNHNS, SASEGT. This CDR3 contains 17 residues. The junction had 14 bases not matched to a gene; V was cut back by 6 bases and J by 9 bases. Sequenced sample: synovial fluid, either unsorted or a sorted T cell fraction (not recorded which). V gene TRBV6-1 combines with J gene TRBJ2-2; 12 bases line up with TRBD2. This TCR was sampled from a male donor with ankylosing spondylitis. The CDR3 DNA sequence: TGTGCCAGCAGCCTAGGGACTAGCGGGCCGACAAGCAGGGAGCTGTTTTTT. This translates into CASSLGTSGPTSRELFF.